The present entry profiles one T cell receptor beta chain with its context. Its antigen remains unidentified. These data come from a study of siplizumab effects on memory and regulatory T cells. Data came from immunoSEQ multiplex PCR; TCRdb stores just in-frame clones and leaves some out. Of some 100,000 clones listed, around 94% are singletons. Study results and limitations: Some alloreactive sequences were traceable to unstimulated CD4+ memory cells, and siplizumab significantly reduced them.

Germline values: CDR1 DFQATT, CDR2 SNEGSKA (reference sequence). CDR3 length: 11 residues. V was pared by 5 bases and J by 10 bases, with 13 bases between. The origin of this receptor is a human donor in good health. Sequencing input: non-Treg CD4+ T cells sorted from blood. The V and J genes are TRBV20-1 and TRBJ2-3; D may be TRBD1 (6 bases). DNA for the CDR3: TGCAGTGCTCCAAAGGGGGTCGCGCAGTATTTT. Amino acid sequence: CSAPKGVAQYF.